This TCR beta chain was sequenced during a study of blood T cells in healthy people across ages (dated by TCRdb to about 2015). A note on the overall study: In model experiments, template switching captured about one uniquely barcoded TCR beta cDNA molecule for every two T cells. The study measured age-related changes in TCR beta repertoire diversity using deep sequencing normalized with unique cDNA molecular identifiers. Four age groups were formed from the donors: young (average 16 years), middle-aged (approximately 42), aged (62) and long-lived (about 80). To avoid experimental bias, donors of different ages were spread randomly across the sequencing lanes. For two donors (one aged 18 to 30 and one aged 80 or older), the study analyzed two additional independent replicas of 1 million unique cDNA reads from the same blood draw.

Overall study results and their limits: Compared with the aged group, the long-lived group had more naive CD4+ T cells, fewer expanded clones and increased TCR diversity, a pattern suggesting age selection. Observed TCR beta diversity correlated strongly with the percentage of naive T cells measured by flow cytometry. Observed TCR beta diversity per million T cells fell roughly linearly with age, and a significant reduction was already apparent by age roughly 40. Because donor CMV infection status was unknown, age-related changes in expanded clonotypes were potentially confounded. Conclusive comparison of naive and antigen-experienced compartments was prevented by the profiling of bulk unsorted PBMCs. Estimates of total diversity from one million sequenced T cells were regarded as lower bounds and underestimates.

Deletion took 3 bases off V and 5 bases off J, with a span of 13 bases between the germline ends. Sequences LNHNV (CDR1) and YYDKDF (CDR2) are obtained from the germline V gene (reference sequence). The CDR3 numbers 14 residues from cysteine through phenylalanine. Only CDR3 DNA is held: 42 bases, read in frame from base 1. Donors were under 40 systemically healthy Caucasian individuals from Russia aged 6 to 90 years. Approximately 9.3 milliliters of peripheral blood were collected from each donor into EDTA-treated Vacutainer tubes. PBMCs were isolated by Ficoll-Paque density-gradient centrifugation, with at least 6.5 million obtained per sample. Total RNA was extracted from PBMCs with Trizol reagent, with at least 6 micrograms obtained per sample. For every donor, flow cytometry on a PBMC aliquot measured the percentage of naive CD45RAhigh/CD27high T cells. On this clonotype itself: The specificity of this receptor is unknown. One base away there is no much larger clone; base qualities are not given.

The library was obtained by 5' RACE. The listed sequencing device is Illumina HiSeq 2500. The second PCR ran for about 6 to 12 cycles and used a J-beta primer mix along with a sample-barcoded 5' primer. A unique molecular identifier was introduced onto each TCR beta cDNA molecule by a template-switch 5' adaptor carrying 12 random nucleotides. Each sample yielded at least 2.5 million CDR3-containing paired-end reads. All of the RNA was converted into first-strand cDNA using the Mint cDNA synthesis kit, with a TRBC-specific oligonucleotide serving as the primer. After uracil-DNA glycosylase treatment, a first 18-cycle PCR used universal primers M1SS and BC2_uni_R on all cDNA. The paper's data handling went like this. Each sample was normalized by randomly selecting 1 million high-quality reads, each carrying a distinct molecular identifier. Reads sharing molecular identifiers were discarded rather than binned into consensus sequences. MiTCR, run with a Q25 quality threshold and the strictest error-elimination algorithm, handled CDR3 identification, clonotype clustering and error correction. A nonparametric unseen species model with Euler transformation was used to estimate lower-bound total TCR beta diversity. TCRdb ran its own pipeline on the public reads, namely fastp trimming at Q25 and MiXCR clone calling, and kept in-frame beta chains. Each CDR3 protein appears once, grouped with its most common genes and DNA. These V and J calls rely on TCRdb rather than the paper's analysis. The sample table lists 800,000 to 950,000 distinct CDR3 sequences, under 50% of them with a count of one. Roughly 12% of the sample comes from the top ten.

The sequencing input was blood. This clonotype was obtained from a man between 25 and 39 years old in good health. The chain joins TRBV15 to TRBJ1-1; the D gene lacks a confident call. The DNA sequence follows: TGTGCCACCAGCAGTAAACTGACGGGGACTGAAGCTTTCTTT. This codes for CATSSKLTGTEAFF.